This T cell receptor beta chain was obtained from a study of early T cells in non-severe SARS-CoV-2 infection. V gave up 1 base and J gave up 4 bases, with 10 bases separating them. Germline V gene data show CDR1 as MGHDK and CDR2 as SYGVNS. The CDR3 sequence is 14 residues long. Unique molecular identifiers (one per individual cDNA molecule) were attached. TCRdb re-analysed the 5' RACE reads in MiXCR, keeping a single row per CDR3 protein. The sample contains tens of thousands of distinct CDR3 sequences, about 8% of which appear only once. The TCR sequence derives from an adult who was a healthcare worker with PCR-confirmed SARS-CoV-2 infection or an uninfected control (not recorded which). The sequencing used whole blood, collected at baseline. This sequence joins TRBV25-1 and TRBJ1-1; D perhaps matches TRBD1 (5 bases). The CDR3 protein is CASSESPRATEAFF. Written as DNA, the CDR3 is TGTGCCAGCAGTGAATCCCCCAGGGCCACTGAAGCTTTCTTT.